The rows below give T cell receptor beta chains drawn from one sample of a study of beta chain features in type 1 diabetes. Sequencing used immunoSEQ multiplex PCR; TCRdb keeps in-frame clones, though not all of them. The sample consists of hundreds of thousands of clones, approximately 15% of them appearing once. Sequencing was carried out using naive CD4+ T cells from blood. The origin of the receptors is a man between 18 and 35 years old with type 1 diabetes. Each CDR3 is given with its conserved first and last residue. Fields, in order: J gene, V gene, clone size, D gene, CDR3 protein, CDR3 DNA. A D gene is named only where the DNA matches it firmly. For some rows the clone size is stated as once, few or many, or as a class when expanded; others skip it.

j_gene: TRBJ2-1
v_gene: TRBV5-6
abundance: .
d_gene: .
CDR3aa: CASSAGVGSSYNEQFF
CDR3nt: TGTGCCAGCAGCGCCGGGGTGGGGTCCTCTTACAATGAGCAGTTCTTC

j_gene: TRBJ2-1
v_gene: TRBV30
abundance: few
d_gene: TRBD2
CDR3aa: CAWSPPLAAIYNEQFF
CDR3nt: TGTGCCTGGAGTCCTCCTCTAGCGGCTATCTACAATGAGCAGTTCTTC

j_gene: TRBJ1-1
v_gene: TRBV19
abundance: .
d_gene: TRBD1
CDR3aa: CASRDRGNTEAFF
CDR3nt: TGTGCCAGTCGAGACAGGGGTAACACTGAAGCTTTCTTT

j_gene: TRBJ2-7
v_gene: TRBV5-4
abundance: .
d_gene: .
CDR3aa: CASSLSRQGEQYF
CDR3nt: TGTGCCAGCAGCTTGAGCCGTCAGGGCGAGCAGTACTTC

j_gene: TRBJ2-3
v_gene: TRBV7-9
abundance: .
d_gene: .
CDR3aa: CASSSPGSGARLTDTQYF
CDR3nt: TGTGCCAGCAGCTCCCCAGGTAGCGGAGCCCGACTCACAGATACGCAGTATTTT

j_gene: TRBJ1-2
v_gene: TRBV6-1
abundance: few
d_gene: .
CDR3aa: CASSEATYGYTF
CDR3nt: TGTGCCAGCAGTGAGGCGACATATGGCTACACCTTC

j_gene: TRBJ1-4
v_gene: TRBV4-3
abundance: few
d_gene: TRBD1
CDR3aa: CASSQDRRGTGVEKLFF
CDR3nt: TGCGCCAGCAGCCAAGATCGGCGCGGGACAGGGGTTGAAAAACTGTTTTTT

j_gene: TRBJ2-7
v_gene: TRBV27
abundance: .
d_gene: TRBD2
CDR3aa: CASSLVGLAAYEQYF
CDR3nt: TGTGCCAGCAGTTTGGTGGGACTAGCGGCCTACGAGCAGTACTTC

j_gene: TRBJ2-1
v_gene: TRBV7-2
abundance: .
d_gene: TRBD2
CDR3aa: CASSPGRGGEQFF
CDR3nt: TGTGCCAGCAGCCCTGGACGGGGGGGTGAGCAGTTCTTC

j_gene: TRBJ2-3
v_gene: TRBV13
abundance: .
d_gene: TRBD2
CDR3aa: CASSNGLAGGQHRDTQYF
CDR3nt: TGTGCCAGCAGCAACGGACTAGCGGGGGGGCAGCACAGAGATACGCAGTATTTT

j_gene: TRBJ2-7
v_gene: TRBV7-9
abundance: few
d_gene: TRBD1
CDR3aa: CASSYVWTGTSYEQYF
CDR3nt: TGTGCCAGCAGCTACGTTTGGACAGGGACATCCTACGAGCAGTACTTC

j_gene: TRBJ1-4
v_gene: TRBV4-3
abundance: few
d_gene: .
CDR3aa: CASSRKYDYATNEKLFF
CDR3nt: TGCGCCAGCAGCCGGAAGTATGACTATGCAACTAATGAAAAACTGTTTTTT

j_gene: TRBJ2-4
v_gene: TRBV7-9
abundance: few
d_gene: .
CDR3aa: CASSPGLGIQYF
CDR3nt: TGTGCCAGCAGCCCGGGACTTGGGATTCAGTACTTC

j_gene: TRBJ2-7
v_gene: TRBV15
abundance: few
d_gene: TRBD2
CDR3aa: CAGEGFLSYEQYF
CDR3nt: TGTGCCGGGGAGGGGTTCCTCTCCTACGAGCAGTACTTC

j_gene: TRBJ2-7
v_gene: TRBV5-1
abundance: few
d_gene: TRBD1
CDR3aa: CASSARGTFSYEQYF
CDR3nt: TGCGCCAGCAGCGCCAGGGGGACCTTCTCCTACGAGCAGTACTTC

j_gene: TRBJ1-2
v_gene: TRBV28
abundance: .
d_gene: .
CDR3aa: CASRQQGSVLYGYTF
CDR3nt: TGTGCCAGCAGACAGCAGGGCTCGGTCCTCTATGGCTACACCTTC

j_gene: TRBJ2-2
v_gene: TRBV30
abundance: .
d_gene: .
CDR3aa: CAWRSQAPNRNTGELFF
CDR3nt: TGTGCCTGGAGATCCCAGGCGCCAAATAGGAACACCGGGGAGCTGTTTTTT

j_gene: TRBJ1-5
v_gene: TRBV5-1
abundance: .
d_gene: .
CDR3aa: CASSLQGYSNQPQHF
CDR3nt: TGCGCCAGCAGCTTACAGGGTTATAGCAATCAGCCCCAGCATTTT

j_gene: TRBJ2-7
v_gene: TRBV7-2
abundance: .
d_gene: .
CDR3aa: CASSPAAVLEQYF
CDR3nt: TGTGCCAGCAGCCCCGCAGCGGTTCTCGAGCAGTACTTC

j_gene: TRBJ2-7
v_gene: TRBV6-5
abundance: .
d_gene: .
CDR3aa: CASSRTSYEQYF
CDR3nt: TGTGCCAGCAGCCGGACATCTTACGAGCAGTACTTC

j_gene: TRBJ2-1
v_gene: TRBV5-6
abundance: few
d_gene: TRBD2
CDR3aa: CASSLLPSGGNEQFF
CDR3nt: TGTGCCAGCAGCTTGCTCCCTAGCGGGGGGAATGAGCAGTTCTTC

j_gene: TRBJ1-1
v_gene: TRBV6-4
abundance: .
d_gene: .
CDR3aa: CASSDSMSTEAFF
CDR3nt: TGTGCCAGCAGTGACTCGATGAGCACTGAAGCTTTCTTT

j_gene: TRBJ2-2
v_gene: TRBV2
abundance: .
d_gene: .
CDR3aa: CASSGSAAANTGELFF
CDR3nt: TGTGCCAGCAGTGGATCAGCGGCGGCGAACACCGGGGAGCTGTTTTTT

j_gene: TRBJ2-5
v_gene: TRBV28
abundance: once
d_gene: .
CDR3aa: CASRNDGMRQLQETQYF
CDR3nt: TGTGCCAGCAGGAATGACGGCATGCGGCAGCTGCAAGAGACCCAGTACTTC

j_gene: TRBJ2-3
v_gene: TRBV4-2
abundance: .
d_gene: TRBD2
CDR3aa: CASSQGLAASSDTQYF
CDR3nt: TGTGCCAGCAGCCAGGGACTAGCGGCTTCCTCAGATACGCAGTATTTT

j_gene: TRBJ2-7
v_gene: TRBV27
abundance: .
d_gene: .
CDR3aa: CASSRGVPLYEQYF
CDR3nt: TGTGCCAGCAGTCGCGGGGTTCCCCTCTACGAGCAGTACTTC

j_gene: TRBJ2-7
v_gene: TRBV5-4
abundance: .
d_gene: .
CDR3aa: CASRRDHSYEQYF
CDR3nt: TGTGCCAGCAGGCGGGACCACTCCTACGAGCAGTACTTC

j_gene: TRBJ1-1
v_gene: TRBV18
abundance: few
d_gene: .
CDR3aa: CASSPDTGTEAFF
CDR3nt: TGTGCCAGCTCACCTGATACAGGGACTGAAGCTTTCTTT

j_gene: TRBJ1-2
v_gene: TRBV9
abundance: few
d_gene: TRBD1
CDR3aa: CASGTGFNYGYTF
CDR3nt: TGTGCCAGCGGGACAGGGTTTAACTATGGCTACACCTTC

j_gene: TRBJ2-7
v_gene: TRBV14
abundance: .
d_gene: .
CDR3aa: CASSQVSVGEQYF
CDR3nt: TGTGCCAGCAGCCAAGTAAGCGTCGGTGAGCAGTACTTC

j_gene: TRBJ2-6
v_gene: TRBV14
abundance: few
d_gene: TRBD1
CDR3aa: CASSRLLTGGAAGANVLTF
CDR3nt: TGTGCCAGCAGCCGACTCTTGACAGGGGGGGCGGCTGGGGCCAACGTCCTGACTTTC

j_gene: TRBJ2-1
v_gene: TRBV5-4
abundance: .
d_gene: TRBD2
CDR3aa: CASIRAGGPYNEQFF
CDR3nt: TGTGCCAGCATCAGAGCGGGAGGGCCTTACAATGAGCAGTTCTTC

j_gene: TRBJ1-4
v_gene: TRBV7-8
abundance: few
d_gene: .
CDR3aa: CASSLVGATNEKLFF
CDR3nt: TGTGCCAGCAGCTTAGTGGGAGCAACTAATGAAAAACTGTTTTTT